The rows below give T cell receptor beta chains drawn from one sample of a study of blood T cell repertoires in COVID-19. TCRdb's table, derived via immunoSEQ multiplex PCR, lists solely in-frame clones and lacks some. The table lists around 70,000 clones, 75% of them singletons, with 20% to 25% in the top ten. What was sequenced was peripheral blood. The receptors were sampled from a man aged 70-80 years with acute or convalescent COVID-19. Each CDR3 is given with its conserved first and last residue. The order of the fields is J gene, clone size, D gene, V gene, CDR3 protein, CDR3 DNA. The D gene is left open where the match is weak. Clone size is shown for a subset of rows, as once, few, many or a class of expanded clone.

J: TRBJ1-3
size: -
D: -
V: TRBV9
CDR3: CASSVETGAGNTIYF
DNA: TGTGCCAGCAGCGTAGAGACAGGAGCTGGAAACACCATATATTTT

J: TRBJ2-2
size: -
D: -
V: TRBV24-1
CDR3: CATSDYLNTGELFF
DNA: TGTGCCACCAGTGACTACCTGAACACCGGGGAGCTGTTTTTT

J: TRBJ2-2
size: -
D: -
V: TRBV18
CDR3: CASSLRTSGGDTGELFF
DNA: TGTGCCAGCTCACTCCGGACCAGCGGAGGGGACACCGGGGAGCTGTTTTTT

J: TRBJ2-7
size: -
D: TRBD1
V: TRBV11-2
CDR3: CASSLRVGGLPYEQYF
DNA: TGTGCCAGCAGCTTAAGGGTAGGGGGCCTACCCTACGAGCAGTACTTC

J: TRBJ2-1
size: -
D: -
V: TRBV28
CDR3: CASSLTGVAYNEQFF
DNA: TGTGCCAGCAGTTTAACGGGAGTGGCCTACAATGAGCAGTTCTTC

J: TRBJ2-3
size: -
D: TRBD2
V: TRBV19
CDR3: CASSTGLAGAGLTDTQYF
DNA: TGTGCCAGTAGTACGGGACTAGCGGGAGCTGGGCTGACAGATACGCAGTATTTT

J: TRBJ1-5
size: many
D: TRBD1
V: TRBV7-9
CDR3: CASSRDRVGNQPQHF
DNA: TGTGCCAGCAGCCGGGACAGGGTAGGCAATCAGCCCCAGCATTTT

J: TRBJ2-7
size: -
D: -
V: TRBV5-6
CDR3: CASSRRDISYEQYF
DNA: TGTGCCAGCAGCCGCCGGGACATCTCCTACGAGCAGTACTTC

J: TRBJ1-5
size: -
D: -
V: TRBV28
CDR3: CASSSRGKSNQPQHF
DNA: TGTGCCAGCAGCTCCCGGGGGAAAAGCAATCAGCCCCAGCATTTT

J: TRBJ2-3
size: -
D: -
V: TRBV5-5
CDR3: CASSSPGLGGDF
DNA: TGTGCCAGCAGCTCGCCGGGACTCGGCGGGGATTTT

J: TRBJ1-6
size: -
D: -
V: TRBV14
CDR3: CASSHLRGPLHF
DNA: TGTGCCAGCAGCCATCTCAGGGGACCCCTCCACTTT

J: TRBJ2-7
size: -
D: TRBD2
V: TRBV4-2
CDR3: CASSQETSGILYEQYF
DNA: TGTGCCAGCAGCCAAGAGACTAGCGGGATCCTCTACGAGCAGTACTTC

J: TRBJ2-7
size: once
D: -
V: TRBV27
CDR3: CASSPVSPYEQYF
DNA: TGTGCCAGCAGTCCCGTCTCCCCCTACGAGCAGTACTTC